This TCR beta chain came from a study of blood T cell repertoires in COVID-19. Whole-study context: The study drew acute and convalescent COVID-19 samples from the United States, Italy and Spain. PBMCs, B-cell-depleted T cells, or T cells provided the cDNA or gDNA that made up the material.

Individuals aged about 18 to 95 years were recruited from 20 to 25 US areas. Cohort 3 donors counted as recovered after two negative PCRs, clearance, or resolved symptoms. The CDR3 length is 13 residues. CDR1 is SEHNR and CDR2 is FQNEAQ in the germline V gene (reference sequence). The V and J ends lost 5 bases and 5 bases respectively, with 13 bases between them. Produced via immunoSEQ multiplex PCR; TCRdb's table is partial and in-frame only. The table has about 130,000 clones, roughly 90% seen once; the top ten hold about 2.3%. The sequencing sample was made of PBMCs or T cells enriched from blood (not recorded which). The chain has TRBV7-9 and TRBJ2-7, with D maybe TRBD1 (5 bases). The source is a woman aged 45 to 65 who had recovered from COVID-19. CDR3 nucleotide sequence: TGTGCCAGCAGCCCCGCAGGGATACACGAGCAGTACTTC. Amino acid sequence: CASSPAGIHEQYF.